This T cell receptor (beta chain) was recovered during a study of blood T cell repertoires in COVID-19. As for the study in general: COVID-19 samples collected from the United States, Italy and Spain covered acute and convalescent phases. Nucleic acid was either cDNA or gDNA, and it came from T cells, B-cell-depleted T cells, or PBMCs.

In germline, CDR1 is SEHNR, CDR2 FQNEAQ (reference sequence). CDR3 length equals 12 residues. V shed 4 bases and J shed 9 bases, with 10 bases lying between them. Per the original data handling: Scientists estimated how many nucleated cells there were by amplifying reference gene primers. Assay used: immunoSEQ multiplex PCR; TCRdb lists only in-frame clones, some missing. V and J calls and clone size follow that table, whereas D and trimming were derived from the DNA. The sample holds around 68,000 clones, 65% to 90% seen once. The chain links TRBV7-9 to TRBJ1-5, with D unresolved. The sequenced sample consisted of peripheral blood. This clonotype was obtained from a man of 80 years or more with active COVID-19. CDR3 region: CASSSPGWPQHF. In DNA, the CDR3 is TGTGCCAGCAGCTCCCCGGGGTGGCCCCAGCATTTT.